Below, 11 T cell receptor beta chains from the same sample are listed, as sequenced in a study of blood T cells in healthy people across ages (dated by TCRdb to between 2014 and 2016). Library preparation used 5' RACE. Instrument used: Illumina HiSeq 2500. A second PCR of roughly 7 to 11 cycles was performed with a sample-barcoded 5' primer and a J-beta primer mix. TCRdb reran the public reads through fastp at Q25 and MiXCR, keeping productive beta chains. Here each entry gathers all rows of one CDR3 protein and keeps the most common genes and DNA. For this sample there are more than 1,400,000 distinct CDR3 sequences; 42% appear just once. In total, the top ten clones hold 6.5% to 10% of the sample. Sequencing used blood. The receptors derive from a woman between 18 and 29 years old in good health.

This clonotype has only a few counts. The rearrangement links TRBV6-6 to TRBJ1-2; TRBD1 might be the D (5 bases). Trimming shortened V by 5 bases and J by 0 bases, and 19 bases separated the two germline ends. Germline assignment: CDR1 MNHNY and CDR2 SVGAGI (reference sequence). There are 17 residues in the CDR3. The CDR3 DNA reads TGTGCCAGCAGTCCTACCAGCTCCAGGACATCTAACTATGGCTACACCTTC. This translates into CASSPTSSRTSNYGYTF.

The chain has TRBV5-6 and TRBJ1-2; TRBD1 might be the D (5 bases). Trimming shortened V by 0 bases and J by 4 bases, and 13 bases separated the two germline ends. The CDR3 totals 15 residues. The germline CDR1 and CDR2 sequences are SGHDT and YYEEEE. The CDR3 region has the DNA TGTGCCAGCAGCTTGGAAGGGGCGCCGACCTATGGCTACACCTTC. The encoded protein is CASSLEGAPTYGYTF.

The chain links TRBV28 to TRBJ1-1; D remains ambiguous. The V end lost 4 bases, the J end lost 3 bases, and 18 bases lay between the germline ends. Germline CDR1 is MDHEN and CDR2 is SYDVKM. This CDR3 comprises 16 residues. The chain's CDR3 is CASSYPEREHDTEAFF. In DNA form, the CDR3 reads TGTGCCAGCAGTTACCCGGAAAGGGAGCATGACACTGAAGCTTTCTTT. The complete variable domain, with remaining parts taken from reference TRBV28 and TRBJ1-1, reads DVKVTQSSRYLVKRTGEKVFLECVQDMDHENMFWYRQDPGLGLRLIYFSYDVKMKEKGDIPEGYSVSREKKERFSLILESASTNQTSMYLCASSYPEREHDTEAFFGQGTRLTVV.

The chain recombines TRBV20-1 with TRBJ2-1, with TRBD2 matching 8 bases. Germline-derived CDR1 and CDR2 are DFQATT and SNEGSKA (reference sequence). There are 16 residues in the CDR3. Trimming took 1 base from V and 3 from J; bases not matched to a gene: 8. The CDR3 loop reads CSARVSSGVFYNEQFF. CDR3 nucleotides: TGCAGTGCTAGAGTTAGTAGCGGGGTGTTCTACAATGAGCAGTTCTTC.

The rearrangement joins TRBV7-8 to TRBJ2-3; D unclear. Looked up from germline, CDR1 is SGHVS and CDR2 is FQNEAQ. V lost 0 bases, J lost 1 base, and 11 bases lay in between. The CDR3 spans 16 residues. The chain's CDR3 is CASSLATAQGTDTQYF. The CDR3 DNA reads TGTGCCAGCAGCTTAGCGACGGCCCAGGGCACAGATACGCAGTATTTT.

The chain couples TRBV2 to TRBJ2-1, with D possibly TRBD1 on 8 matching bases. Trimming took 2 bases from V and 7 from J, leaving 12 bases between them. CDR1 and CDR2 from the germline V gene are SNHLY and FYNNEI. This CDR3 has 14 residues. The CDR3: CASSETGGGNEQFF. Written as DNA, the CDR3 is TGTGCCAGCAGTGAAACAGGGGGAGGGAATGAGCAGTTCTTC.

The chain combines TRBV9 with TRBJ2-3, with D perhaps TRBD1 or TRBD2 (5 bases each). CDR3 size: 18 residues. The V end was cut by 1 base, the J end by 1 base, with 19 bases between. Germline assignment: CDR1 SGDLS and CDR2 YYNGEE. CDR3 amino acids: CASSVNFDLRGGTDTQYF. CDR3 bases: TGTGCCAGCAGCGTAAACTTCGATCTGAGGGGAGGCACAGATACGCAGTATTTT.

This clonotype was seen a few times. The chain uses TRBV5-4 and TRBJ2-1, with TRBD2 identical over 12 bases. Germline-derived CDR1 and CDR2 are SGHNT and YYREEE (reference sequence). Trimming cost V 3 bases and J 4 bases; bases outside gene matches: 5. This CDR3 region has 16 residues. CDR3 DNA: TGTGCCAGCAGCTCGGGACTAGCGGGTCGTTACAATGAGCAGTTCTTC. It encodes CASSSGLAGRYNEQFF.

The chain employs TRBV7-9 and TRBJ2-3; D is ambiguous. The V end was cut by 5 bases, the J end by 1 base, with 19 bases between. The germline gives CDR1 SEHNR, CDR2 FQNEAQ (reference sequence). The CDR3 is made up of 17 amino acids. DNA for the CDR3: TGTGCCAGCAGCCCCACGGGCCCAACTCTGCGCACAGATACGCAGTATTTT. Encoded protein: CASSPTGPTLRTDTQYF.

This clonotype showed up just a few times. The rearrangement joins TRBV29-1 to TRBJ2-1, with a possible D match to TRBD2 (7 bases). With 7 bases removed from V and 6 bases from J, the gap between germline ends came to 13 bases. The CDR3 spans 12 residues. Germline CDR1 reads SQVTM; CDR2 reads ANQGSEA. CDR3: CSAEGGGNEQFF. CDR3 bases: TGCAGCGCAGAGGGGGGGGGCAATGAGCAGTTCTTC.

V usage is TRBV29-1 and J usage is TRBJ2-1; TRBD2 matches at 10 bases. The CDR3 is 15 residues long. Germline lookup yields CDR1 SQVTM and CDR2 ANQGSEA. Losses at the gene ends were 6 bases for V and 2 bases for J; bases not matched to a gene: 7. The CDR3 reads CSVGGLAGAYNEQFF. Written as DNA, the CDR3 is TGCAGCGTCGGGGGGCTAGCGGGGGCCTACAATGAGCAGTTCTTC.